This T cell receptor beta chain was sequenced for a study of CD8 T cells in Susac syndrome. CDR1 is SGHRS, CDR2 YFSETQ, per germline. This CDR3 has 14 amino acids. Trimming left V 4 bases short and J 3 bases short, with 13 bases between. In Susac syndrome patients, recently defined diagnostic criteria for definite or probable disease were met. FACS enriched CD8+ TEMRA cells, while bulk CD8+ and CD4+ were negatively isolated. With random hexamers, about 0.45 to 1 ug RNA was reverse transcribed. The amplification used immunoSEQ multiplex PCR on TCR beta CDR3; it spanned 54 Vbeta and 13 Jbeta. TCRdb reprocessed the immunoSEQ multiplex PCR reads with MiXCR, giving one entry per CDR3 protein. Of approximately 180,000 distinct CDR3 sequences in the sample, over 90% are singletons; the top ten hold 0.099%. Study results and caveats: In Susac syndrome, the CD4+ T cell repertoires did not show clonal expansion.

Concerning this clonotype itself: The antigen remains unidentified.

J is TRBJ1-1 and V is TRBV5-1; TRBD1 might be the D (5 bases). Sample: CD4+ T cells from PBMCs. The TCR sequence derives from a human donor with Susac syndrome. CDR3: CASSRSGSDTEAFF. Here the CDR3 DNA reads TGCGCCAGCAGCCGCTCAGGGTCGGACACTGAAGCTTTCTTT.